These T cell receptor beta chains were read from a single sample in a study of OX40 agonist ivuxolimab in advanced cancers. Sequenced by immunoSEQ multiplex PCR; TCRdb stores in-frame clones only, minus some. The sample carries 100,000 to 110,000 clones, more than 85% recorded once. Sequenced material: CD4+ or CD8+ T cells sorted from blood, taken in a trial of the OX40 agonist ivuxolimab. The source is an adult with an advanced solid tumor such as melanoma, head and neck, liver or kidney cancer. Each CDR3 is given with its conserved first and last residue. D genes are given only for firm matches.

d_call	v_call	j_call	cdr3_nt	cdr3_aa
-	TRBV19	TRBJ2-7	TGTGCCAGTAGTATAAGTGCAGGATACTACGAGCAGTACTTC	CASSISAGYYEQYF
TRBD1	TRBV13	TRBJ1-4	TGTGCCAGCAGCCCAGGGACAGGGGATGAAAAACTGTTTTTT	CASSPGTGDEKLFF
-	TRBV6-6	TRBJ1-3	TGTGCCAGCATAAACCGACCCTCTGGAAACACCATATATTTT	CASINRPSGNTIYF
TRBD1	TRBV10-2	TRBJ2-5	TGCGCCAGCAGCAGACAGGGTAGGGAAGAGACCCAGTACTTC	CASSRQGREETQYF
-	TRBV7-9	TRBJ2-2	TGTGCCAGCAGCTTAGTCCTCGGGGAGCTGTTTTTT	CASSLVLGELFF
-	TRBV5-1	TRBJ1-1	TGCGCCAGCAGCTTCGCTGGACAGCATTACACTGAAGCTTTCTTT	CASSFAGQHYTEAFF
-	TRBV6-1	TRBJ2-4	TGTGCCAGCAGTGAAGCGTTAGTAGCCAAAAACATTCAGTACTTC	CASSEALVAKNIQYF
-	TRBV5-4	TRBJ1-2	TGTGCCAGCAGCACCCGGGGGCCCAGCTATGGCTACACCTTC	CASSTRGPSYGYTF
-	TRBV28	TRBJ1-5	TGTGCCAGCAGTTCCCCCCGGGGAATCGCTAGTCAGCCCCAGCATTTT	CASSSPRGIASQPQHF
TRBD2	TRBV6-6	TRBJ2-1	TGTGCCAGCGCCGGGGGAGCTAGCGGGATCTACAATGAGCAGTTCTTC	CASAGGASGIYNEQFF
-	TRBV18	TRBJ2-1	TGTGCCAGCTCCCCGACAGTGCCCGGGGACCTCTCCTACAATGAGCAGTTCTTC	CASSPTVPGDLSYNEQFF
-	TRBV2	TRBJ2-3	TGTGCCAGCAGTGAAACGTCAGCTAGCACAGATACGCAGTATTTT	CASSETSASTDTQYF
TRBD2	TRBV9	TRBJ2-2	TGTGCCAGCAGCGTAGCCGGCGGGAGCAACACCGGGGAGCTGTTTTTT	CASSVAGGSNTGELFF
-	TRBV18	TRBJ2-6	TGTGCCAGCTCACCAGGCCGACTCACCTGGGCCAACGTCCTGACTTTC	CASSPGRLTWANVLTF
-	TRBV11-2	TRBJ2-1	TGTGCCAGCAGCTTCAATCTGGGCATCGAGCAGTTCTTC	CASSFNLGIEQFF
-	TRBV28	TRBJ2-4	TGTGCCAGCAGTCCCCCCCAGGGGATGGTGGGCATTCAGTACTTC	CASSPPQGMVGIQYF
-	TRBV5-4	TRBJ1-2	TGTGCCAGCGCTGGAAAACAGGATTTTAACTATGGCTACACCTTC	CASAGKQDFNYGYTF
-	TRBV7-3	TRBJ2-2	TGTGCCAGCAGCTTCGGACTCGCGAACACCGGGGAGCTGTTTTTT	CASSFGLANTGELFF
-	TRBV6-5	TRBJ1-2	TGTGCCAGCAGACCTCGATACACTCATGACTATGGCTACACCTTC	CASRPRYTHDYGYTF
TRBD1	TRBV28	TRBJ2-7	TGTGCCAGCAGATCAACCGGGACAGGGTTTCACGAGCAGTACTTC	CASRSTGTGFHEQYF
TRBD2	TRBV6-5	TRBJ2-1	TGTGCCAGCAGTCCCGGACTAGCGGGAGGGAATGAGCAGTTCTTC	CASSPGLAGGNEQFF
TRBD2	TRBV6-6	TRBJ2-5	TGTGCCAGCAGTCCGGGGGGGTGGGCGCTCCAAGAGACCCAGTACTTC	CASSPGGWALQETQYF
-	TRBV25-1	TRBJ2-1	TGTGCCAGCAGTTCCGAACTGGGACTTCCTGAGCAGTTCTTC	CASSSELGLPEQFF
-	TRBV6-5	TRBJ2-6	TGTGCCAGCAGTAGACCAGGGTCTGGGGCCAACGTCCTGACTTTC	CASSRPGSGANVLTF
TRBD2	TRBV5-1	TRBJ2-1	TGCGCCAGCAGCTTGGGACTTGCGGGAGATGTTGATGAGCAGTTCTTC	CASSLGLAGDVDEQFF
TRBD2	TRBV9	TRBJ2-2	TGTGCCAGCAGCGTATCGCTAGCGGGATTAAACACCGGGGAGCTGTTTTTT	CASSVSLAGLNTGELFF
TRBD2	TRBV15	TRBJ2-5	TGTGCCACCAGCAGAGGCGGGACTAGCGGGAGGGAGACCCAGTACTTC	CATSRGGTSGRETQYF